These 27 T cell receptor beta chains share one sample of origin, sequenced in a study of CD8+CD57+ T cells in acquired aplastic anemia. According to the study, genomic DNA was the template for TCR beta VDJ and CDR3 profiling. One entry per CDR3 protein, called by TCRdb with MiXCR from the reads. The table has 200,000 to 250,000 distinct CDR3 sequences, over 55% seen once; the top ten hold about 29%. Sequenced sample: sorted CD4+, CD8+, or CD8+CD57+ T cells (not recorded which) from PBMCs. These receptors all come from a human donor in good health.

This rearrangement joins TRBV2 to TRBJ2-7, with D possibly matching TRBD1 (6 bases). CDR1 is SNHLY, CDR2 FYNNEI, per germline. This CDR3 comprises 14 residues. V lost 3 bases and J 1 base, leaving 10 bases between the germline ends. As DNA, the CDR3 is TGTGCCAGCAGTGAGTACGGACAGTCCTACGAGCAGTACTTC. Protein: CASSEYGQSYEQYF.

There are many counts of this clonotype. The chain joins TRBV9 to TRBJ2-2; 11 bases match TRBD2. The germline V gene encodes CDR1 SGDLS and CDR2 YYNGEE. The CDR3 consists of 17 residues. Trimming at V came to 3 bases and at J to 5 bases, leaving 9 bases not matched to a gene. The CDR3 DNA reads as TGTGCCAGCAGCGCCGAAGGACTAGCGGGCGCGACCGGGGAGCTGTTTTTT. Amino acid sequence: CASSAEGLAGATGELFF.

CDR3 sequence reads: CATSSGARSYNEQFF. CDR3 nucleotide sequence: TGTGCCACCAGTAGCGGGGCCCGCTCCTACAATGAGCAGTTCTTC. This chain joins TRBV24-1 and TRBJ2-1; 7 bases agree with TRBD2. Germline V gene sequence: CDR1 KGHDR, CDR2 SFDVKD. The ends lost 6 bases at V and 0 bases at J; junction bases unmatched: 4. The CDR3 totals 15 residues.

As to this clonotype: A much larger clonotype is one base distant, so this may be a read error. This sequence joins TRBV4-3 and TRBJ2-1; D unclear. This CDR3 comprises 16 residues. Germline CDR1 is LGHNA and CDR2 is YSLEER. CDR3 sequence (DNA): TGCGCCAGCAACCAAGACTCACTGTCCTCCTACAATGAGCAGTTCTTC. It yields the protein CASNQDSLSSYNEQFF.

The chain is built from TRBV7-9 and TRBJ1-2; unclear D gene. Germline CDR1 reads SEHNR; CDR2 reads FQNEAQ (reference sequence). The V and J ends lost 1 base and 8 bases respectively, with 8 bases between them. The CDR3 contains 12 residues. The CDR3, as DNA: TGTGCCAGCAGCTTAGGCCAGCAGGGCTACACCTTC. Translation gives CASSLGQQGYTF.

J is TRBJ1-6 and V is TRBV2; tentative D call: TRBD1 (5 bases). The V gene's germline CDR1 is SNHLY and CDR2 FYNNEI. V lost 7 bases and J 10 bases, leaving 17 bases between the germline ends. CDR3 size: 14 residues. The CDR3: CASKGTGSFSPLHF. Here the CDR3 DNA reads TGTGCCAGCAAAGGGACGGGATCATTCTCACCCCTCCACTTT.

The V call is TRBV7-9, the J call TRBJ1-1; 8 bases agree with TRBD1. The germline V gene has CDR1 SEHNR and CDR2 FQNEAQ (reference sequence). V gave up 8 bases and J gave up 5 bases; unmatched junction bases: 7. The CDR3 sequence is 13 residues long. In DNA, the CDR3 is TGTGCCAGCCCGACAGGGGATGGGACTGAAGCTTTCTTT. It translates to CASPTGDGTEAFF.

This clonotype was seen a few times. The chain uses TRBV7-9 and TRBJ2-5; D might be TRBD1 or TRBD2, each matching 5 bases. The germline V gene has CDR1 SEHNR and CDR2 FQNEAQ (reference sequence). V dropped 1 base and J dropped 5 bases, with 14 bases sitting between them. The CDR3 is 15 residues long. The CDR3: CASSLVGGLSETQYF. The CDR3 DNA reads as TGTGCCAGCAGCTTAGTTGGGGGTTTGAGTGAGACCCAGTACTTC.

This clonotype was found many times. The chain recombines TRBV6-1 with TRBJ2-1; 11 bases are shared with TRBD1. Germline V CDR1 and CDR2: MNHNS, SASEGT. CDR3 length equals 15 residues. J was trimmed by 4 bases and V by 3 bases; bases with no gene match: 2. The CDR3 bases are TGTGCCAGCAGTGAGGGGACAGGGGGATACAATGAGCAGTTCTTC. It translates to CASSEGTGGYNEQFF.

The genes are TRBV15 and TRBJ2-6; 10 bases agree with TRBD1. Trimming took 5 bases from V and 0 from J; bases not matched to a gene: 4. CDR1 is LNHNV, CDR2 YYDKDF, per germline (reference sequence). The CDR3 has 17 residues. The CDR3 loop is CATSEDRGFSGANVLTF. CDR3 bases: TGTGCCACCAGCGAGGACAGGGGGTTCTCTGGGGCCAACGTCCTGACTTTC.

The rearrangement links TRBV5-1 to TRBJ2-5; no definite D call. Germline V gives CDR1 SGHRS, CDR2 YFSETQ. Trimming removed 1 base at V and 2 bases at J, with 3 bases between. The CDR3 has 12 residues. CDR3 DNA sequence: TGCGCCAGCAGCTTGTTTCAAGAGACCCAGTACTTC. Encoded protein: CASSLFQETQYF.

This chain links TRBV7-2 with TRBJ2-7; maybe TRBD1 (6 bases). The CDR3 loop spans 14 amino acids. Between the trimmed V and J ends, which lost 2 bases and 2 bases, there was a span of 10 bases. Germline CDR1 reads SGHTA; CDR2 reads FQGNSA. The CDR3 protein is CASSLPGHAYEQYF. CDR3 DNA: TGTGCCAGCAGCTTACCGGGACATGCCTACGAGCAGTACTTC.

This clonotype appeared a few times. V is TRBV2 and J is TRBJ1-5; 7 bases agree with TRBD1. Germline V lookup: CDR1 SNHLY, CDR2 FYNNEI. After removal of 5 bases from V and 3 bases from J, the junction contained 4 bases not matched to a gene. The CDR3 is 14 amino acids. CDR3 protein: CASSLDRANQPQHF. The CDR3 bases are TGTGCCAGCAGTTTAGACAGGGCCAATCAGCCCCAGCATTTT.

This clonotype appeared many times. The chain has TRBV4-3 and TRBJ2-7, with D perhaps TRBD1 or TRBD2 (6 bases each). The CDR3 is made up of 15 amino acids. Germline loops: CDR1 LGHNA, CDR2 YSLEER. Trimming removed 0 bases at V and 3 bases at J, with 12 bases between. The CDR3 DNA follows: TGCGCCAGCAGCCAAGATGGGGGGCAATACTACGAGCAGTACTTC. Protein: CASSQDGGQYYEQYF.

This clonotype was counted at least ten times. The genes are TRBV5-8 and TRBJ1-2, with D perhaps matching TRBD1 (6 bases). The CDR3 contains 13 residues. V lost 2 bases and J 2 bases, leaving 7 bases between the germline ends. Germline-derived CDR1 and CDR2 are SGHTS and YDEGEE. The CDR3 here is CASSFRGNYGYTF. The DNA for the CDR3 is TGTGCCAGCAGCTTCAGGGGAAACTATGGCTACACCTTC.

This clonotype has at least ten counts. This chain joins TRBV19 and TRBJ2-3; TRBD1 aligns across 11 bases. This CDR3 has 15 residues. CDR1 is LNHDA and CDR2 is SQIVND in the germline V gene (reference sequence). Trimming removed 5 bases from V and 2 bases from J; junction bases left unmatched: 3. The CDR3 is CASSVDRGHTDTQYF. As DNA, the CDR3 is TGTGCCAGTAGTGTGGACAGGGGGCACACAGATACGCAGTATTTT.

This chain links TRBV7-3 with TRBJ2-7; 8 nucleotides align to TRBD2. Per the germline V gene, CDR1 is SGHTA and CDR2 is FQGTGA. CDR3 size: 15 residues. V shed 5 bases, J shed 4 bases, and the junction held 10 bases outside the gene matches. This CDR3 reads CASSLHSGGVYEQYF. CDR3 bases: TGTGCCAGCAGCCTCCACAGCGGGGGTGTTTACGAGCAGTACTTC.

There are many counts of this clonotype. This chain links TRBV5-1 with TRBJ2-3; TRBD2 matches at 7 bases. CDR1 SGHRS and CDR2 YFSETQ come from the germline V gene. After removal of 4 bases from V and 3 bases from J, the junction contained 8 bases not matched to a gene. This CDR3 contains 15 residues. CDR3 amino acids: CASSPWGGGTDTQYF. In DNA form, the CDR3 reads TGCGCCAGCAGCCCCTGGGGGGGGGGAACAGATACGCAGTATTTT.

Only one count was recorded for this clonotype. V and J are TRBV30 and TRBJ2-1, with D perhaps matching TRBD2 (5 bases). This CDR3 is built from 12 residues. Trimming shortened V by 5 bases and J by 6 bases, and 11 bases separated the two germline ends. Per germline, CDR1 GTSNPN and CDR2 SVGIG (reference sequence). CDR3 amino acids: CAWVKRGNEQFF. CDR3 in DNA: TGTGCCTGGGTCAAACGGGGCAATGAGCAGTTCTTC.

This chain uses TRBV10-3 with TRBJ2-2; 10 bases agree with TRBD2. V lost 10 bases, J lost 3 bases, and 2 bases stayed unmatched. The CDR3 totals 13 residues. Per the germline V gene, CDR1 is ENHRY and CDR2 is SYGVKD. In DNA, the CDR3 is TGTGCCAGCCTAGCGGGAGACACCGGGGAGCTGTTTTTT. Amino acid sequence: CASLAGDTGELFF.

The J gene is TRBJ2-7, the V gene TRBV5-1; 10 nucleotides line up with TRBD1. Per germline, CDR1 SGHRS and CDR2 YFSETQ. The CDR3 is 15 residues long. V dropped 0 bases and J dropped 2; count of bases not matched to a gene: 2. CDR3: CASSLGGTGAYEQYF. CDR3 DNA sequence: TGCGCCAGCAGCTTGGGGGGGACAGGGGCCTACGAGCAGTACTTC.

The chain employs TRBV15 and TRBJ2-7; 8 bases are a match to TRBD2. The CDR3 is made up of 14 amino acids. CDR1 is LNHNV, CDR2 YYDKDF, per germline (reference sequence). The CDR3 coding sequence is TGTGCTCCCCATAGCGGGACGAGCTCCTACGAGCAGTACTTC. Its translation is CAPHSGTSSYEQYF.

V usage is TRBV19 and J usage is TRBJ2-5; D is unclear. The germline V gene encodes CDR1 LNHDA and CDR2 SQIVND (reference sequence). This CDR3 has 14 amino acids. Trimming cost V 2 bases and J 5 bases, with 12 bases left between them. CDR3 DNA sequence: TGTGCCAGTAGTATATGGGGTCGCGAGGAGACCCAGTACTTC. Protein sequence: CASSIWGREETQYF.

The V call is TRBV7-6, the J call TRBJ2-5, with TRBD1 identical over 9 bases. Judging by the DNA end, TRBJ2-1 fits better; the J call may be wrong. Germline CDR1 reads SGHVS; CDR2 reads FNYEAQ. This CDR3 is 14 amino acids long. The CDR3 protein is CASSLGTGVYEQFF. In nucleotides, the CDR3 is TGTGCCAGCAGCTTAGGGACAGGGGTTTATGAGCAGTTCTTC.

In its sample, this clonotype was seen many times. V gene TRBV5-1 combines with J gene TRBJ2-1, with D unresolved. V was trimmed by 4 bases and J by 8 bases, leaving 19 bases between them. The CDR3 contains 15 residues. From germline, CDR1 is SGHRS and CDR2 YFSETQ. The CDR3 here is CASSHGGFEVDEQFF. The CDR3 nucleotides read TGCGCCAGCAGCCACGGTGGGTTTGAAGTCGATGAGCAGTTCTTC.

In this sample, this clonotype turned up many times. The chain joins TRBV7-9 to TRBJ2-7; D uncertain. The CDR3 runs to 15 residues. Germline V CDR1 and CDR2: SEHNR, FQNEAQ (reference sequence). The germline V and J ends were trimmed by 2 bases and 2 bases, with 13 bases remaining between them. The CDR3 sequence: CASSLQSEPTYEQYF. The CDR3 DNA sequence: TGTGCCAGCAGCTTACAAAGCGAACCTACCTACGAGCAGTACTTC.

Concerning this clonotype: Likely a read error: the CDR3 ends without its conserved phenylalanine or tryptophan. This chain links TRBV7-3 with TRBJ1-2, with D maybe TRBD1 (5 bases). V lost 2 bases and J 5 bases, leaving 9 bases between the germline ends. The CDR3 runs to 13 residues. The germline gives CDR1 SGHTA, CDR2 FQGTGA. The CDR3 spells CASSLAREYGYTS. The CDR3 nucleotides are TGTGCCAGCAGCTTAGCCAGGGAGTATGGCTACACCTCC.